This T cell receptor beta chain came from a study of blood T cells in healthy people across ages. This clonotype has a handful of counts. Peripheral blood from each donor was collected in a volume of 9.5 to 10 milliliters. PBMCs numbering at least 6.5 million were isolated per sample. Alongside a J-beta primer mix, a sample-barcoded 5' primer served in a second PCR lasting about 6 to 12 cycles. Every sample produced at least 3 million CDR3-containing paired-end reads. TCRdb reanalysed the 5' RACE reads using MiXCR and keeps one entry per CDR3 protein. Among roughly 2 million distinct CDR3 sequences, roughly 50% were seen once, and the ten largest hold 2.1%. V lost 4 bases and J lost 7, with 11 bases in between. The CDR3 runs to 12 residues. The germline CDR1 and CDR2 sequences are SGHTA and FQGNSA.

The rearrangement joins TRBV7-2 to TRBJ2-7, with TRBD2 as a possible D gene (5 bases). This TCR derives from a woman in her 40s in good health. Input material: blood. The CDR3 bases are TGTGCCAGCAGCTACGGGGTGTGGGAGCAGTACTTC. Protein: CASSYGVWEQYF.